This TCR beta chain was documented in a study of T cell responses to AZD1222 COVID-19 vaccine. Study conclusions and caveats: Only a handful of AZD1222 recipients, five to seven in all, had baseline seropositivity.

This clone was observed a single time. The antigen remains undetermined. CDR3 length equals 17 residues. Germline values: CDR1 SGHKS, CDR2 YYEKEE (reference sequence). Deletions cut 4 bases from V and 0 bases from J, with 17 bases between. Sequenced by immunoSEQ multiplex PCR; TCRdb stores in-frame clones only, minus some. The data show 95,000 to 150,000 clones, about 90% seen once. The chain joins TRBV5-5 to TRBJ2-1, with D tentatively TRBD1 or TRBD2 (6 bases each). The receptor was isolated from an adult in good health. This specimen was peripheral blood, taken on day 0 of AZD1222 vaccination. This chain's CDR3 is CASSPLVGGRSYNEQFF. DNA of the CDR3: TGTGCCAGCAGCCCCCTCGTCGGGGGCCGCTCCTACAATGAGCAGTTCTTC.